In this sample, the clone carrying this TCR beta chain turned up many times. V shed 10 bases and J 4 bases; nucleotides not matched to a gene: 15. The CDR3 sequence is 16 residues long. Germline-derived CDR1 and CDR2 are ENHRY and SYGVKD. TCR beta CDR3 amplification used RNA transcripts. Second-round multiplex PCR came after a first-round RT-PCR that employed HTBI primers. TCRdb itself ran the multiplex PCR reads through MiXCR, one entry per CDR3 protein. Found here are about 500,000 distinct CDR3 sequences, approximately 37% of them singletons; the top ten hold 3.5% to 5%. This entry comes from a study of Graves' ophthalmopathy and Graves' hyperthyroidism. Study in general: Stable hyperthyroidism was defined by absence of ophthalmopathy within 18 months of follow-up.

The chain combines TRBV10-3 with TRBJ1-2; 10 bases match TRBD1. Sequencing was performed on peripheral blood or thyroid tissue (not recorded which). The receptor comes from an adult man with Graves' hyperthyroidism. CDR3 nucleotide sequence: TGTGCCAGCAGACCCGACAGGGGGCGGATTGGCTATGGCTACACCTTC. Translating gives CASRPDRGRIGYGYTF.